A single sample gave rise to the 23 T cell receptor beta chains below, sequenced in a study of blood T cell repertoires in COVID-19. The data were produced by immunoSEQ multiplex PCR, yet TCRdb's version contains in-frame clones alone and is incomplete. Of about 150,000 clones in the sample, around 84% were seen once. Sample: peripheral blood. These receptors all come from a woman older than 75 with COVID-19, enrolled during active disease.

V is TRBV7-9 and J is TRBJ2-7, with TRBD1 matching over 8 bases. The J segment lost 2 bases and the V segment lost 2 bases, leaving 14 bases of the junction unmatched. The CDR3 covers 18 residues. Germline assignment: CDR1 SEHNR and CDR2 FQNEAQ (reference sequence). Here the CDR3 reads CASSLWYRGIRPTYEQYF. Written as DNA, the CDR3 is TGTGCCAGCAGCTTATGGTACAGGGGGATCCGCCCGACCTACGAGCAGTACTTC.

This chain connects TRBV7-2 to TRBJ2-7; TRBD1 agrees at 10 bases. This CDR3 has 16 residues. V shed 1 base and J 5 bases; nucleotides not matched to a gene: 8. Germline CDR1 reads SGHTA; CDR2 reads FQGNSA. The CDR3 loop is CASSLVSRTGGDEQYF. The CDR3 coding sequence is TGTGCCAGCAGCTTAGTTTCCCGGACAGGGGGTGACGAGCAGTACTTC.

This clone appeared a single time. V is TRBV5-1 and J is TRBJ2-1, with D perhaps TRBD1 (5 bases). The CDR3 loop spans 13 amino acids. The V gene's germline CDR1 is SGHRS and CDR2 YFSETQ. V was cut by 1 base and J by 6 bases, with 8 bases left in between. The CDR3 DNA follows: TGCGCCAGCAGCTTGCAGGGTTTCAATGAGCAGTTCTTC. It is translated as CASSLQGFNEQFF.

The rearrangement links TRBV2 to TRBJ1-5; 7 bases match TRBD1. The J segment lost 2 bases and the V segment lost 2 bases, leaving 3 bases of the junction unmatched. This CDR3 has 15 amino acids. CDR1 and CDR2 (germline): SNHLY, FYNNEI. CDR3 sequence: CASSEFGQGNQPQHF. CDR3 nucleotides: TGTGCCAGCAGTGAATTCGGACAGGGCAATCAGCCCCAGCATTTT.

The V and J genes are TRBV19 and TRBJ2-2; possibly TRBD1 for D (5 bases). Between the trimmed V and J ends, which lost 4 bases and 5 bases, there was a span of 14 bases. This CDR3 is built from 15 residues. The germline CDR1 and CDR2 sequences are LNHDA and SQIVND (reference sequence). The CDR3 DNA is TGTGCCAGTAGTAGTTCCAGGGCCGGAACCGGGGAGCTGTTTTTT. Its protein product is CASSSSRAGTGELFF.

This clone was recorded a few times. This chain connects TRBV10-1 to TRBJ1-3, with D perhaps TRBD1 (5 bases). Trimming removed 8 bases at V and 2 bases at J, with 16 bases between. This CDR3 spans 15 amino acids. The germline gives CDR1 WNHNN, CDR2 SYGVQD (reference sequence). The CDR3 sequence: CASPQDTSTGNTIYF. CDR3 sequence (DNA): TGCGCCAGCCCCCAGGACACAAGCACTGGAAACACCATATATTTT.

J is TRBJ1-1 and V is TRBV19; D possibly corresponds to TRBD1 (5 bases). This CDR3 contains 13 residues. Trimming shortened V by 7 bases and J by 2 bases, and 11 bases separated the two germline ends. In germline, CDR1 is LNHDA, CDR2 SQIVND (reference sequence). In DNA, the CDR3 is TGTGCCAGTATGGGGGGTGGCAACACTGAAGCTTTCTTT. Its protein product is CASMGGGNTEAFF. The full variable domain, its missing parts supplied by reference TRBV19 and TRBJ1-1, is DGGITQSPKYLFRKEGQNVTLSCEQNLNHDAMYWYRQDPGQGLRLIYYSQIVNDFQKGDIAEGYSVSREKKESFPLTVTSAQKNPTAFYLCASMGGGNTEAFFGQGTRLTVV.

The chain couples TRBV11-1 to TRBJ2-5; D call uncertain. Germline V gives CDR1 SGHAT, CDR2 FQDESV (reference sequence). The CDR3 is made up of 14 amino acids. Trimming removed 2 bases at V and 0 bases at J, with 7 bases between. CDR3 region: CASSLLGYQETQYF. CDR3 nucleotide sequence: TGTGCCAGCAGCTTATTGGGCTACCAAGAGACCCAGTACTTC.

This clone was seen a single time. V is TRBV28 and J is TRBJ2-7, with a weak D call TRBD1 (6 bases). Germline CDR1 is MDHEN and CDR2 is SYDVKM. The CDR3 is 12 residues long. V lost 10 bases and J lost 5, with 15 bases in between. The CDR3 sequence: CATKTGLDEQYF. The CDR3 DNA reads TGTGCCACTAAAACAGGGCTCGACGAGCAGTACTTC.

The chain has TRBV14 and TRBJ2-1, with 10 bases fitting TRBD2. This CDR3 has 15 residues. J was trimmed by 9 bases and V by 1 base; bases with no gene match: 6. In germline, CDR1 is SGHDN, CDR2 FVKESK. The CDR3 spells CASSQASGSVSEQFF. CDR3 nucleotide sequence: TGTGCCAGCAGCCAAGCTAGCGGGAGCGTAAGTGAGCAGTTCTTC.

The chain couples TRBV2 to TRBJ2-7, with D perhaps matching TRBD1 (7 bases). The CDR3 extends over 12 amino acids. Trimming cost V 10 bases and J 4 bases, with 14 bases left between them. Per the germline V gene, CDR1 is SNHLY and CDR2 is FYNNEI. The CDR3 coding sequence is TGTGCCACCGGCGGGACAGTATACGAGCAGTACTTC. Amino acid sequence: CATGGTVYEQYF.

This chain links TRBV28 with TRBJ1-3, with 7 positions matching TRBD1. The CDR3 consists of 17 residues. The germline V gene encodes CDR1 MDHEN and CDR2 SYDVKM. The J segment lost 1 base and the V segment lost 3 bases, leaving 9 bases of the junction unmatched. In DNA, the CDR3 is TGTGCCAGCAGTTTGGGGGCAGGGGGGTGGTCTGGAAACACCATATATTTT. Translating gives CASSLGAGGWSGNTIYF.

The CDR3 here is CASRYSNQPQHF. CDR3 in DNA: TGTGCCTCTCGTTATAGCAATCAGCCCCAGCATTTT. This chain connects TRBV19 to TRBJ1-5; D gene uncertain. Germline lookup yields CDR1 LNHDA and CDR2 SQIVND (reference sequence). The CDR3 loop spans 12 amino acids. Trimming took 11 bases from V and 0 from J, leaving 8 bases between them.

CDR3 sequence (DNA): TGTGCCAGCAGGAGCCCGGGAGCCGTCCACGAGCAGTACTTC. Translation: CASRSPGAVHEQYF. The chain has TRBV6-5 and TRBJ2-7, with D perhaps TRBD2 (6 bases). This CDR3 comprises 14 residues. Germline loops: CDR1 MNHEY, CDR2 SVGAGI. The V end was cut by 6 bases, the J end by 5 bases, with 17 bases between.

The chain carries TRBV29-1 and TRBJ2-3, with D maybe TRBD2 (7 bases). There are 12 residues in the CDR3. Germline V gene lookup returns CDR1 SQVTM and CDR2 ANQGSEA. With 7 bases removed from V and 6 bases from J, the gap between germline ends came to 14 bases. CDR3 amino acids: CSGSGGGDTQYF. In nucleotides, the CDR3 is TGCAGCGGATCGGGGGGCGGGGATACGCAGTATTTT.

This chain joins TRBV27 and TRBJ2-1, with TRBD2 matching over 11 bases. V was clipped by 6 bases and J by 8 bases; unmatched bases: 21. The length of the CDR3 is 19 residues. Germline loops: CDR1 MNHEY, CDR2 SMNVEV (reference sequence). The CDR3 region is CASSLRPSPSGRPLYEQFF. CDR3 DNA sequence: TGTGCCAGCAGCTTACGGCCCTCTCCTAGCGGGAGGCCCTTATATGAGCAGTTCTTC.

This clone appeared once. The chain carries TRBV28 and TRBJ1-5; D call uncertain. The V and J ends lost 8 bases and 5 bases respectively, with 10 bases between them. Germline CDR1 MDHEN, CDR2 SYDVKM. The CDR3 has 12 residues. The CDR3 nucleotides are TGTGCCAGCCTTGGCACCTATCAGCCCCAGCATTTT. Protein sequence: CASLGTYQPQHF.

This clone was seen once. The CDR3 DNA sequence: TGTGCCAGCAGCTTAGACAGGGCTTGGGACGAGCAGTACTTC. It specifies CASSLDRAWDEQYF. V gene TRBV7-2 combines with J gene TRBJ2-7, with TRBD1 as a possible D gene (6 bases). CDR1 SGHTA and CDR2 FQGNSA come from the germline V gene. Trimming left V 1 base short and J 5 bases short, with 12 bases between. The CDR3 is 14 residues long.

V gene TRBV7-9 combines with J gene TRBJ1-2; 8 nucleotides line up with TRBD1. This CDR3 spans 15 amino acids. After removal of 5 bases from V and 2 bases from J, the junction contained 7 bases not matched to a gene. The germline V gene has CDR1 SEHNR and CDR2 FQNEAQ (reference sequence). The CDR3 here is CASSEGQGFNYGYTF. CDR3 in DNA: TGTGCCAGCAGCGAAGGACAGGGCTTCAACTATGGCTACACCTTC.

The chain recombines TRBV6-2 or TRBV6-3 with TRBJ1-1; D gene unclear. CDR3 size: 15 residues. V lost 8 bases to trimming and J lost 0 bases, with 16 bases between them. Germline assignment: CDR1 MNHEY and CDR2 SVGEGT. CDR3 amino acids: CASGPSGRMNTEAFF. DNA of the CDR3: TGTGCCAGCGGCCCCAGCGGCCGGATGAACACTGAAGCTTTCTTT.

The DNA for the CDR3 is TGTGCCAGCTCACCACCTTTGGCCGGGGTCTATGGCTACACCTTC. It translates to CASSPPLAGVYGYTF. The chain couples TRBV18 to TRBJ1-2, with D hard to call. With 0 bases removed from V and 4 bases from J, the gap between germline ends came to 12 bases. This CDR3 comprises 15 residues. Germline V gene lookup returns CDR1 KGHSH and CDR2 LQKENI.

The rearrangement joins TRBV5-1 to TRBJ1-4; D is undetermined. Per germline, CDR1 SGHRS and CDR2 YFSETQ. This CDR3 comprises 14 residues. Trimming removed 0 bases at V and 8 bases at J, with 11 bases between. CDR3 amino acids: CASSLGSAREKLFF. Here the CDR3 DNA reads TGCGCCAGCAGCTTGGGCTCCGCCCGGGAAAAACTGTTTTTT.

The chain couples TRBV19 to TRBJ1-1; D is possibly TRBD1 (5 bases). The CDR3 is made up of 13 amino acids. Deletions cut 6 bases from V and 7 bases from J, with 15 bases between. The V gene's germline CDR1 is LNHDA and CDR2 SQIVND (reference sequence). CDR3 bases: TGTGCCAGTAGCAGTCGGACATTTGGTGAAGCTTTCTTT. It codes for CASSSRTFGEAFF.